This T cell receptor beta chain was retrieved from a study of tumor-infiltrating lymphocytes in oesophageal squamous cell carcinoma. The length of the CDR3 is 13 residues. Trimming removed 3 bases at V and 3 bases at J, with 6 bases between. Each CDR3 protein is one row after TCRdb ran MiXCR on the PCR reads. The sample records 12,000 or so distinct CDR3 sequences, roughly three fifths being singletons. The sequence came from a female donor with esophageal squamous cell carcinoma. This chain connects TRBV12-3 or TRBV12-4 to TRBJ2-1; D call uncertain. Material for sequencing was esophageal tumor tissue. The CDR3 sequence: CASSLVRYNEQFF. In nucleotides, the CDR3 is TGTGCCAGCAGTTTGGTCCGCTACAATGAGCAGTTCTTC.